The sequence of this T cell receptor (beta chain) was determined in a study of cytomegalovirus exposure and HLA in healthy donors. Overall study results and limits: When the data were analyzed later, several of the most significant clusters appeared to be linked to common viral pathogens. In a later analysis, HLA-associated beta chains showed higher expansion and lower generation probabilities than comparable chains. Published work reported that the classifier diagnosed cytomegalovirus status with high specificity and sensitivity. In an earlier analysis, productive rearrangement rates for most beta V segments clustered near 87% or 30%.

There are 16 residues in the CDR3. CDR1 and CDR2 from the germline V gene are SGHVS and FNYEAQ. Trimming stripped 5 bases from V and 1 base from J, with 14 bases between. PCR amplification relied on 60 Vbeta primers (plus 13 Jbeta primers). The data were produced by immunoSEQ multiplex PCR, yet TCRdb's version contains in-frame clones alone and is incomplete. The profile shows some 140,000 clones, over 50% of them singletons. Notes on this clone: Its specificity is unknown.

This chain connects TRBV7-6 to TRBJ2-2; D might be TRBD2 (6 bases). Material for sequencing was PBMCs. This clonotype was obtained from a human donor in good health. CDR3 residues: CASSPPPGLNTGELFF. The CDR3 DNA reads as TGTGCCAGCAGCCCACCACCGGGACTGAACACCGGGGAGCTGTTTTTT.